These 21 T cell receptor beta chains came from one sample sequenced in a study of Graves' ophthalmopathy and Graves' hyperthyroidism. Transcripts of RNA were the source for amplifying TCR beta CDR3 regions. First-round RT-PCR used HTBI primers; second-round multiplex PCR followed. TCRdb re-analysed the multiplex PCR reads in MiXCR, keeping a single row per CDR3 protein. The data show approximately 700,000 distinct CDR3 sequences, with roughly 41% seen just once and roughly 46% held by the top ten. The sample comprised peripheral blood. Every receptor here comes from an adult man with Graves' ophthalmopathy.

V is TRBV9 and J is TRBJ1-6, with 8 bases identical to TRBD1. Trimming removed 7 bases from V and 5 bases from J; junction bases left unmatched: 8. CDR3 size: 15 residues. Germline loops: CDR1 SGDLS, CDR2 YYNGEE. The CDR3 is CASSPPQGDNSPLHF. The DNA for the CDR3 is TGTGCCAGCTCACCGCCACAGGGGGATAATTCACCCCTCCACTTT. Full variable domain (missing parts from reference TRBV9 and TRBJ1-6): DSGVTQTPKHLITATGQRVTLRCSPRSGDLSVYWYQQSLDQGLQFLIQYYNGEERAKGNILERFSAQQFPDLHSELNLSSLELGDSALYFCASSPPQGDNSPLHFGNGTRLTVT.

In this sample, this clonotype turned up once. This chain links TRBV7-9 with TRBJ1-3; no reliable D call. CDR1 and CDR2 (germline): SEHNR, FQNEAQ (reference sequence). CDR3 length: 16 residues. Trimming cost V 3 bases and J 1 base, with 13 bases left between them. The CDR3, as DNA: TGTGCCAGCAGCTTCCGGGTGATTTTGTCTGGAAACACCATATATTTT. Translating gives CASSFRVILSGNTIYF.

The J gene is TRBJ2-7, the V gene TRBV11-1; 12 bases are a match to TRBD1. Per the germline V gene, CDR1 is SGHAT and CDR2 is FQDESV (reference sequence). This CDR3 contains 17 residues. Trimming at V came to 5 bases and at J to 1 base, leaving 9 bases not matched to a gene. CDR3 nucleotides: TGTGCCAGCAGCGCCTCTATGGGACAGGGGGCTTCCTACGAGCAGTACTTC. Its protein product is CASSASMGQGASYEQYF.

Ten or more counts support this clonotype. The chain combines TRBV24-1 with TRBJ1-2; 7 bases are shared with TRBD1. The junction had 9 bases not matched to a gene; V was cut back by 5 bases and J by 1 base. CDR1 is KGHDR and CDR2 is SFDVKD in the germline V gene. The length of the CDR3 is 16 residues. The CDR3 is CATSGRGTDDNYGYTF. CDR3 sequence (DNA): TGTGCCACCAGTGGAAGGGGGACAGACGATAACTATGGCTACACCTTC.

V gene TRBV7-2 combines with J gene TRBJ1-1, with D possibly TRBD1 on 5 matching bases. Germline lookup yields CDR1 SGHTA and CDR2 FQGNSA. V gave up 7 bases and J gave up 2 bases, with 17 bases separating them. This CDR3 contains 15 residues. CDR3 nucleotides: TGTGCCAGCACCCTGGGACGGCGCTTTAACACTGAAGCTTTCTTT. This codes for CASTLGRRFNTEAFF.

This clonotype was seen ten or more times. This sequence joins TRBV29-1 and TRBJ2-5; D call uncertain. CDR3 length: 12 amino acids. Germline CDR1 and CDR2: SQVTM and ANQGSEA. The germline V and J ends were trimmed by 4 bases and 2 bases, with 8 bases remaining between them. The CDR3, as DNA: TGCAGCGTTGGCCAGGTACAAGAGACCCAGTACTTC. Protein: CSVGQVQETQYF.

Turning to this clonotype: The germline gene is not matched at one end of the junction; a read error may be the cause. The chain links TRBV7-9 to TRBJ1-1; D might be TRBD1 (5 bases). The CDR3 extends over 14 amino acids. Germline values: CDR1 SEHNR, CDR2 FQNEAQ (reference sequence). CDR3 sequence (DNA): TGCGCCAGCAGCCACCGTGGGGGGGGCACTGAAGCTTTCTTT. Translated: CASSHRGGGTEAFF.

The table lists this clonotype with many counts. This chain connects TRBV7-2 to TRBJ1-6, with unresolved D. Trimming took off 5 bases at V and 6 bases at J, with 14 bases between the two ends. From germline, CDR1 is SGHTA and CDR2 FQGNSA. The CDR3 has 15 residues. CDR3 sequence: CASSTLAGSNSPLHF. CDR3 nucleotides: TGTGCCAGCAGCACCCTGGCGGGTTCTAATTCACCCCTCCACTTT.

The V call is TRBV29-1, the J call TRBJ2-3; 8 bases align to TRBD1. Germline assignment: CDR1 SQVTM and CDR2 ANQGSEA. The V gene end was trimmed by 1 base and the J gene end by 4 bases; junction bases not matched to a gene: 4. The CDR3 totals 14 residues. CDR3 sequence (DNA): TGCAGCGTTGAAGTAGGCAGGGGGCCAGATACGCAGTATTTT. This translates into CSVEVGRGPDTQYF.

There are many counts of this clonotype. The chain recombines TRBV7-2 with TRBJ2-5; no reliable D call. The V end lost 5 bases, the J end lost 5 bases, and 12 bases lay between the germline ends. The germline CDR1 and CDR2 sequences are SGHTA and FQGNSA. The length of the CDR3 is 13 residues. In DNA form, the CDR3 reads TGTGCCAGCAGCCTCCTTGGCCGGGAGACCCAGTACTTC. Its translation is CASSLLGRETQYF.

This clonotype was detected only a few times. The CDR3 protein is CASSQATSGRAETQYF. CDR3 DNA: TGTGCCAGCAGCCAAGCGACTAGCGGGAGGGCAGAGACCCAGTACTTC. The V call is TRBV4-2, the J call TRBJ2-5; the match to TRBD2 covers 14 bases. Germline lookup yields CDR1 LGHNA and CDR2 YNFKEQ. The CDR3 is 16 residues long. Trimming took 1 base from V and 4 from J; bases not matched to a gene: 2.

The chain is built from TRBV19 and TRBJ2-1; D uncertain. The germline CDR1 and CDR2 sequences are LNHDA and SQIVND (reference sequence). V was trimmed by 3 bases and J by 6 bases, leaving 3 bases between them. The CDR3 has 11 residues. DNA of the CDR3: TGTGCCAGTAGTATCCTCAATGAGCAGTTCTTC. The encoded protein is CASSILNEQFF.

This clonotype was seen at least ten times. The V and J genes are TRBV9 and TRBJ1-1, with a weak D call TRBD1 (5 bases). Germline assignment: CDR1 SGDLS and CDR2 YYNGEE. The CDR3 length is 15 residues. V was cut by 2 bases and J by 0 bases, with 11 bases left in between. As DNA, the CDR3 is TGTGCCAGCAGCGTGGGACCGAACATGAACACTGAAGCTTTCTTT. This encodes CASSVGPNMNTEAFF.

This clonotype was seen a handful of times. The chain recombines TRBV7-2 with TRBJ2-7; 11 nucleotides align to TRBD2. Germline values: CDR1 SGHTA, CDR2 FQGNSA. The CDR3 is 16 residues long. V shed 4 bases and J 2 bases; nucleotides not matched to a gene: 7. The CDR3 region has the DNA TGTGCCAGCAGCTCGAAGATAGCGGGAGGGCCCTACGAGCAGTACTTC. Amino acids: CASSSKIAGGPYEQYF. Together with reference TRBV7-2 and TRBJ2-7, the CDR3 gives the full variable domain: GAGVSQSPSNKVTEKGKDVELRCDPISGHTALYWYRQSLGQGLEFLIYFQGNSAPDKSGLPSDRFSAERTGGSVSTLTIQRTQQEDSAVYLCASSSKIAGGPYEQYFGPGTRLTVT.

V usage is TRBV11-2 and J usage is TRBJ1-4; D unresolved. CDR1 SGHAT and CDR2 FQNNGV come from the germline V gene. The CDR3 runs to 15 residues. V was pared by 5 bases and J by 5 bases, with 15 bases between. The CDR3 spells CASSQAKGINEKLFF. The CDR3 nucleotides are TGTGCCAGCAGCCAAGCAAAAGGTATCAATGAAAAACTGTTTTTT.

The sample holds a few counts of this clonotype. This chain connects TRBV7-3 to TRBJ1-1; unclear D gene. V was cut by 0 bases and J by 1 base, with 12 bases left in between. The germline V gene has CDR1 SGHTA and CDR2 FQGTGA. CDR3 length: 16 residues. The CDR3 DNA sequence: TGTGCCAGCAGCTTAACACCCCGTGCACCGAACACTGAAGCTTTCTTT. The encoded protein is CASSLTPRAPNTEAFF.

At least ten counts were recorded for this clonotype. V usage is TRBV11-2 and J usage is TRBJ2-7; TRBD1 matches at 7 bases. The CDR3 is made up of 13 amino acids. The trim removed 2 bases at V and 6 bases at J, leaving 4 bases unmatched. Germline loops: CDR1 SGHAT, CDR2 FQNNGV. This CDR3 is CASSLRTGSEQYF. Written as DNA, the CDR3 is TGTGCCAGCAGCTTACGGACAGGAAGCGAGCAGTACTTC.

This clonotype was picked up many times. The CDR3 loop is CASSLLQGTGQPQHF. CDR3 in DNA: TGTGCCAGCAGCCTGTTACAGGGGACAGGTCAGCCCCAGCATTTT. J is TRBJ1-5 and V is TRBV7-8; TRBD1 agrees at 8 bases. CDR1 is SGHVS and CDR2 is FQNEAQ in the germline V gene. J was trimmed by 6 bases and V by 5 bases; bases with no gene match: 9. This CDR3 spans 15 amino acids.

V gene TRBV28 combines with J gene TRBJ2-7; no firm D call. The CDR3 runs to 13 residues. V lost 3 bases and J lost 2, with 8 bases in between. The V gene's germline CDR1 is MDHEN and CDR2 SYDVKM. CDR3 nucleotide sequence: TGTGCCAGCAGTTTCCGGGCCCCCTACGAGCAGTACTTC. It yields the protein CASSFRAPYEQYF.

This clonotype was counted ten times or more. The chain joins TRBV7-9 to TRBJ1-1; the D is unclear. This CDR3 has 14 amino acids. Germline CDR1 SEHNR, CDR2 FQNEAQ (reference sequence). Between the trimmed V and J ends, which lost 9 bases and 5 bases, there was a span of 19 bases. The DNA of the CDR3 is TGTGCCAGTACCCCTATCGAACAGTGGACTGAAGCTTTCTTT. As protein: CASTPIEQWTEAFF. Full variable domain (outside the CDR3, taken from reference TRBV7-9 and TRBJ1-1): DTGVSQNPRHKITKRGQNVTFRCDPISEHNRLYWYRQTLGQGPEFLTYFQNEAQLEKSRLLSDRFSAERPKGSFSTLEIQRTEQGDSAMYLCASTPIEQWTEAFFGQGTRLTVV.

About this clonotype: An end of the junction differs from the germline gene, which may be a read error. This rearrangement joins TRBV5-1 to TRBJ2-2, with unresolved D. The germline V gene encodes CDR1 SGHRS and CDR2 YFSETQ. This CDR3 is 13 amino acids long. DNA for the CDR3: TGCGCCGGCAGCTTGGTGAGCACCGGGGAGCTGTTTTTT. Protein product: CAGSLVSTGELFF. Supplemented by reference TRBV5-1 and TRBJ2-2, the full variable domain reads KAGVTQTPRYLIKTRGQQVTLSCSPISGHRSVSWYQQTPGQGLQFLFEYFSETQRNKGNFPGRFSGRQFSNSRSEMNVSTLELGDSALYLCAGSLVSTGELFFGEGSRLTVL.